Below are 20 T cell receptor beta chains sequenced from a single sample in a study of resident and recirculating memory T cells in vitiligo. Produced via immunoSEQ multiplex PCR; TCRdb's table is partial and in-frame only. This table has tens of thousands of clones, about 90% appearing once. The sequenced sample consisted of blood. These receptors came from a male donor with vitiligo.

The J gene is TRBJ1-1, the V gene TRBV9, with D perhaps matching TRBD1 (6 bases). Germline CDR1 reads SGDLS; CDR2 reads YYNGEE. There are 13 residues in the CDR3. The V and J ends lost 3 bases and 5 bases respectively, with 11 bases between them. The CDR3 here is CASSEGGITEAFF. The CDR3 region has the DNA TGTGCCAGCAGCGAGGGGGGGATTACTGAAGCTTTCTTT.

The chain uses TRBV14 and TRBJ2-3, with D maybe TRBD1 (6 bases). CDR3 size: 15 residues. V gave up 1 base and J gave up 2 bases, with 10 bases separating them. Germline V gene lookup returns CDR1 SGHDN and CDR2 FVKESK. In DNA, the CDR3 is TGTGCCAGCAGCCAAGGGACAGCCTACACAGATACGCAGTATTTT. Protein product: CASSQGTAYTDTQYF.

J is TRBJ1-3 and V is TRBV5-5; D is unclear. The CDR3 consists of 16 residues. Trimming took 0 bases from V and 0 from J, leaving 10 bases between them. From germline, CDR1 is SGHKS and CDR2 YYEKEE (reference sequence). CDR3 in amino acids: CASSLGPGSSGNTIYF. Here the CDR3 DNA reads TGTGCCAGCAGCTTGGGTCCAGGATCCTCTGGAAACACCATATATTTT.

The rearrangement uses TRBV5-5 and TRBJ2-3, with 7 positions matching TRBD1. V lost 2 bases to trimming and J lost 6 bases; unmatched junction nucleotides: 6. Germline CDR1 and CDR2: SGHKS and YYEKEE (reference sequence). The CDR3 covers 14 residues. The DNA of the CDR3 is TGTGCCAGCAGCTTTAGGGGGCCGATGGATACGCAGTATTTT. It encodes CASSFRGPMDTQYF.

This chain links TRBV13 with TRBJ2-7, with 9 bases lining up with TRBD1. The CDR3 spans 15 residues. The germline V gene encodes CDR1 PRHDT and CDR2 FYEKMQ (reference sequence). The V and J ends lost 5 bases and 4 bases, in that order; junction bases with no gene match: 9. In DNA form, the CDR3 reads TGTGCCAGCAGCCGCCGGGACAGGGAAAATTACGAGCAGTACTTC. Translating it yields CASSRRDRENYEQYF.

The rearrangement links TRBV10-3 to TRBJ1-2; 7 bases align to TRBD1. V shed 0 bases, J shed 4 bases, and the junction held 5 bases outside the gene matches. Looked up from germline, CDR1 is ENHRY and CDR2 is SYGVKD. CDR3 length: 15 amino acids. CDR3 region: CAISESTGLTYGYTF. CDR3 bases: TGTGCCATCAGTGAGTCGACAGGGCTCACCTATGGCTACACCTTC.

This sequence joins TRBV6-1 and TRBJ2-3, with 8 bases aligning to TRBD1. This CDR3 is 15 amino acids long. V was pared by 0 bases and J by 4 bases, with 3 bases of the junction left unmatched. From germline, CDR1 is MNHNS and CDR2 SASEGT. In nucleotides, the CDR3 is TGTGCCAGCAGTGAAGCCCTACAGGGGGCAGATACGCAGTATTTT. This encodes CASSEALQGADTQYF.

This rearrangement joins TRBV19 to TRBJ2-7; 7 nucleotides align to TRBD2. CDR1 is LNHDA, CDR2 SQIVND, per germline (reference sequence). CDR3 size: 13 residues. The ends lost 8 bases at V and 1 base at J; junction bases unmatched: 5. CDR3 in amino acids: CASGMRESYEQYF. In DNA form, the CDR3 reads TGTGCCAGTGGGATGCGGGAGTCCTACGAGCAGTACTTC. Together with reference TRBV19 and TRBJ2-7, the CDR3 gives the full variable domain: DGGITQSPKYLFRKEGQNVTLSCEQNLNHDAMYWYRQDPGQGLRLIYYSQIVNDFQKGDIAEGYSVSREKKESFPLTVTSAQKNPTAFYLCASGMRESYEQYFGPGTRLTVT.

The chain couples TRBV5-1 to TRBJ2-7, with 8 nucleotides matching TRBD1. The trim removed 0 bases at V and 5 bases at J, leaving 10 bases unmatched. CDR3 size: 16 residues. From germline, CDR1 is SGHRS and CDR2 YFSETQ. The CDR3 nucleotides read TGCGCCAGCAGCTTGGGACCCGGACAGGGAAACAACGAGCAGTACTTC. Translation: CASSLGPGQGNNEQYF.

The rearrangement uses TRBV18 and TRBJ2-7, with 9 bases that match TRBD1. Per germline, CDR1 KGHSH and CDR2 LQKENI. The CDR3 loop spans 14 amino acids. V lost 5 bases, J lost 3 bases, and 5 bases stayed unmatched. The CDR3 nucleotides read TGTGCCAGCTCAAAGGACAGGGGTCTCTACGAGCAGTACTTC. This translates into CASSKDRGLYEQYF.

The CDR3 DNA reads as TGTGCCTGCCGGGACAGTTCCTACGAGCAGTACTTC. This sequence encodes CACRDSSYEQYF. The V call is TRBV30, the J call TRBJ2-7; 7 bases are shared with TRBD1. With V trimmed by 6 bases and J by 1 base, 3 bases remained unmatched. The CDR3 loop spans 12 amino acids. Germline assignment: CDR1 GTSNPN and CDR2 SVGIG (reference sequence). Full variable domain (remainder filled in from reference TRBV30 and TRBJ2-7): SQTIHQWPATLVQPVGSPLSLECTVEGTSNPNLYWYRQAAGRGLQLLFYSVGIGQISSEVPQNLSASRPQDRQFILSSKKLLLSDSGFYLCACRDSSYEQYFGPGTRLTVT.

The chain uses TRBV11-2 and TRBJ2-7, with 10 bases that match TRBD2. The CDR3 sequence is 17 residues long. V shed 1 base, J shed 4 bases, and the junction held 10 bases outside the gene matches. Germline values: CDR1 SGHAT, CDR2 FQNNGV. The CDR3 region is CASSLGQASGSLYEQYF. DNA for the CDR3: TGTGCCAGCAGCTTAGGACAGGCTAGCGGGAGTTTATACGAGCAGTACTTC.

This clone has only one observation. It is unclear where the CDR3 begins or ends on the DNA, so no DNA is shown, and the CDR3 is as TCRdb lists it. The genes are TRBV6-6 and TRBJ1-1; the table assigns TRBD1, which was not confirmed against the DNA. The CDR3 contains 15 residues when both ends are counted. The V gene's germline CDR1 is MNHNY and CDR2 SVGAGI (reference sequence). CDR3 in amino acids: CASSSSTVGNTEAFF.

J is TRBJ1-4 and V is TRBV30; D may be TRBD1 (6 bases). CDR3 length: 14 amino acids. Germline values: CDR1 GTSNPN, CDR2 SVGIG (reference sequence). V lost 4 bases to trimming and J lost 11 bases, with 20 bases between them. CDR3 coding DNA: TGTGCCTGGACCGAAGTCCCAGGGGCGCGGAAACTGTTTTTT. Its protein product is CAWTEVPGARKLFF.

The chain carries TRBV6-5 and TRBJ2-7; the D is unclear. CDR3 length: 12 amino acids. Trimming pared 5 bases from V and 7 bases from J, leaving 12 bases between. From germline, CDR1 is MNHEY and CDR2 SVGAGI. The CDR3 nucleotides read TGTGCCAGCAGTCCGTCACCGAGGGAGCAGTACTTC. As protein: CASSPSPREQYF.

This chain uses TRBV30 with TRBJ2-5; 7 bases map to TRBD1. V gave up 5 bases and J gave up 5 bases; unmatched junction bases: 8. Germline CDR1 reads GTSNPN; CDR2 reads SVGIG (reference sequence). The CDR3 has 13 amino acids. CDR3 residues: CAWCQGVIETQYF. CDR3 DNA: TGTGCCTGGTGCCAGGGGGTTATCGAGACCCAGTACTTC.

The CDR3 DNA follows: TGCGCCAGCAGCCAAGAAGGCGGGAATGAGCAGTTCTTC. Residues: CASSQEGGNEQFF. This rearrangement joins TRBV4-3 to TRBJ2-1; possibly TRBD2 for D (5 bases). Per the germline V gene, CDR1 is LGHNA and CDR2 is YSLEER. The CDR3 is 13 residues long. Trimming stripped 0 bases from V and 7 bases from J, with 7 bases between.

The CDR3 is CASSLWGDSSRGYTF. The CDR3 DNA reads as TGTGCCAGCAGTTTATGGGGGGACAGTTCAAGAGGCTACACCTTC. V usage is TRBV28 and J usage is TRBJ1-2, with 7 bases that match TRBD1. The CDR3 is 15 residues long. CDR1 is MDHEN, CDR2 SYDVKM, per germline. V was clipped by 0 bases and J by 8 bases; unmatched bases: 9.

The rearrangement joins TRBV5-1 to TRBJ2-7; the D gene is possibly TRBD2 (6 bases). Germline V gives CDR1 SGHRS, CDR2 YFSETQ. V gave up 4 bases and J gave up 2 bases, with 16 bases separating them. CDR3 length: 15 residues. The CDR3 is CASSLNWGGTYEQYF. The CDR3 nucleotides read TGCGCCAGCAGCCTCAACTGGGGAGGCACCTACGAGCAGTACTTC.

This chain uses TRBV9 with TRBJ2-1; no clear D gene. CDR1 is SGDLS, CDR2 YYNGEE, per germline. The CDR3 runs to 15 residues. The ends were cut back, 1 base at V and 0 bases at J, with 8 bases in the middle. The CDR3 region is CASSVWASSYNEQFF. In nucleotides, the CDR3 is TGTGCCAGCAGCGTATGGGCGAGCTCCTACAATGAGCAGTTCTTC.